The rows below give T cell receptor beta chains drawn from one sample of a study of long-term antiretroviral therapy in people with HIV. Only in-frame clones appear in the TCRdb table, and some are missing; sequencing was by immunoSEQ multiplex PCR. The table lists about 39,000 clones, roughly four fifths of them singletons. The sequences come from unsorted PBMCs, collected 0.6 years after starting antiretroviral therapy. These receptors were obtained from a man between 18 and 29 years old with HIV. Both conserved end residues are part of each CDR3. D genes are given only for firm matches. Rows give clone size only sometimes, using once, few, many, or a class for an expanded clone.

d_call,v_call,clone_size,j_call,cdr3_aa,cdr3_nt
TRBD1,TRBV15,NA,TRBJ2-5,CATSTGTGISQETQYF,TGTGCCACCAGTACCGGGACAGGGATTTCCCAAGAGACCCAGTACTTC
TRBD2,TRBV6-1,NA,TRBJ2-3,CASSTRTSGTDTQYF,TGTGCCAGCAGTACCCGGACTAGCGGCACAGATACGCAGTATTTT
TRBD2,TRBV5-4,NA,TRBJ2-3,CASSTETSVDTQYF,TGTGCCAGCAGCACGGAGACTAGCGTGGATACGCAGTATTTT
NA,TRBV5-8,once,TRBJ1-1,CASSAKKGIRNTEAFF,TGTGCCAGCAGCGCGAAAAAGGGAATACGGAACACTGAAGCTTTCTTT
TRBD2,TRBV7-2,NA,TRBJ2-1,CASSRQTSGSGEQFF,TGTGCCAGCAGCCGACAGACTAGCGGGAGTGGTGAGCAGTTCTTC
NA,TRBV7-2,once,TRBJ2-7,CASSSTTGSGEQYF,TGTGCCAGCAGCTCAACTACAGGGTCAGGCGAGCAGTACTTC
NA,TRBV14,NA,TRBJ1-3,CASSHFGNTIYF,TGTGCCAGCAGCCATTTTGGAAACACCATATATTTT
NA,TRBV28,NA,TRBJ1-2,CASLRVGQGNRGYTF,TGTGCCAGCCTCCGGGTGGGCCAGGGGAATAGGGGCTACACCTTC
NA,TRBV28,NA,TRBJ2-1,CASRTGSEQFF,TGTGCCAGCAGAACCGGGAGTGAGCAGTTCTTC
NA,TRBV19,once,TRBJ2-1,CASSRQVNEQFF,TGTGCCAGTAGCCGACAGGTAAATGAGCAGTTCTTC
NA,TRBV5-1,NA,TRBJ1-1,CASSLAQGLNTEAFF,TGCGCCAGCAGCTTGGCCCAGGGCCTGAACACTGAAGCTTTCTTT
NA,TRBV13,NA,TRBJ2-1,CASSPSPMGIDEQFF,TGTGCCAGCAGCCCCTCCCCGATGGGGATAGATGAGCAGTTCTTC
NA,TRBV9,NA,TRBJ2-3,CASNPGTSTDTQYF,TGTGCCAGCAACCCGGGGACGTCCACAGATACGCAGTATTTT
NA,TRBV6-5,NA,TRBJ2-3,CASSYGPAADTQYF,TGTGCCAGCAGTTATGGACCCGCCGCAGATACGCAGTATTTT
NA,TRBV7-2,NA,TRBJ2-7,CASSLEVGFRSYEQYF,TGTGCCAGCAGCTTAGAAGTAGGGTTCCGCTCCTACGAGCAGTACTTC
TRBD2,TRBV9,NA,TRBJ2-1,CASSVTAGGSSYNEQFF,TGTGCCAGCAGCGTAACGGCGGGAGGGAGCTCCTACAATGAGCAGTTCTTC
NA,TRBV4-3,NA,TRBJ1-2,CASSQDLPSNGYTF,TGCGCCAGCAGCCAAGATCTTCCCTCCAATGGCTACACCTTC
NA,TRBV5-1,NA,TRBJ2-6,CASSLTGLSGANVLTF,TGCGCCAGCAGCTTGACAGGGCTCTCTGGGGCCAACGTCCTGACTTTC
NA,TRBV9,once,TRBJ2-7,CASSAQGSYEQYF,TGTGCCAGCAGCGCGCAGGGCTCCTACGAGCAGTACTTC
NA,TRBV28,few,TRBJ1-2,CASRRTRHSYTF,TGTGCCAGCAGGCGAACACGCCATAGCTACACCTTC
NA,TRBV5-5,NA,TRBJ2-4,CASSLARRLAKNIQYF,TGTGCCAGCAGCTTGGCCAGGCGGTTAGCCAAAAACATTCAGTACTTC
NA,TRBV5-6,NA,TRBJ1-1,CASSLVQLNTEAFF,TGTGCCAGCAGCTTAGTACAGTTGAACACTGAAGCTTTCTTT
NA,TRBV28,NA,TRBJ2-7,CASSLRGVNYVGEQYF,TGTGCCAGCAGTTTGAGGGGCGTCAACTATGTGGGCGAGCAGTACTTC
NA,TRBV21-1,few,TRBJ2-7,CASSKVNTQGEQYF,TGTGCCAGCAGCAAAGTTAACACCCAGGGAGAGCAGTACTTC
NA,TRBV7-9,NA,TRBJ1-4,CASSSGGGQNGNEKLFF,TGTGCCAGCAGCTCCGGAGGGGGTCAAAACGGTAATGAAAAACTGTTTTTT
TRBD2,TRBV5-5,NA,TRBJ2-7,CASSLATLAGGPNEQYF,TGTGCCAGCAGCCTGGCGACACTGGCGGGAGGGCCTAACGAGCAGTACTTC
NA,TRBV27,NA,TRBJ2-1,CASSQRLRQDNEQFF,TGTGCCAGCAGTCAGCGGCTGCGACAAGACAATGAGCAGTTCTTC
NA,TRBV14,NA,TRBJ1-3,CASSSQLSSGNTIYF,TGTGCCAGCAGCTCCCAATTAAGCTCTGGAAACACCATATATTTT
TRBD2,TRBV11-2,NA,TRBJ2-1,CASSLSSGRSPFNEQFF,TGTGCCAGCAGCTTAAGTAGCGGGAGGTCTCCCTTCAATGAGCAGTTCTTC
NA,TRBV28,NA,TRBJ2-6,CASSLSGPISGANVLTF,TGTGCCAGCAGTTTGTCCGGACCGATCTCTGGGGCCAACGTCCTGACTTTC
TRBD2,TRBV28,NA,TRBJ2-7,CASSPVVAGVNLRPYEQYF,TGTGCCAGCAGCCCCGTGGTAGCGGGAGTAAATTTGAGGCCTTACGAGCAGTACTTC
NA,TRBV28,NA,TRBJ2-7,CASIGNSYEQYF,TGTGCCAGCATTGGCAACTCCTACGAGCAGTACTTC
TRBD2,TRBV10-3,NA,TRBJ2-7,CAISESVASGSYEQYF,TGTGCCATCAGTGAGTCCGTTGCTAGCGGGAGCTACGAGCAGTACTTC
TRBD1,TRBV18,NA,TRBJ1-4,CASSPGTGTNEKLFF,TGTGCCAGCTCACCCGGGACAGGGACTAATGAAAAACTGTTTTTT
TRBD1,TRBV10-2,NA,TRBJ1-1,CASGDDRGAGPEAFF,TGCGCCAGCGGAGACGACAGGGGAGCCGGCCCTGAAGCTTTCTTT
NA,TRBV28,NA,TRBJ1-1,CATRGRPEAFF,TGTGCCACAAGGGGGAGGCCTGAAGCTTTCTTT
NA,TRBV28,NA,TRBJ1-5,CASSPLGHTNSNQPQHF,TGTGCCAGCAGTCCCCTCGGGCATACTAATAGCAATCAGCCCCAGCATTTT
TRBD1,TRBV7-9,NA,TRBJ1-1,CASTQTGVTEAFF,TGTGCCAGCACCCAAACAGGGGTGACTGAAGCTTTCTTT
TRBD2,TRBV9,NA,TRBJ2-3,CASSRSGSRTDTQYF,TGTGCCAGCAGCAGGAGCGGGAGTAGAACAGATACGCAGTATTTT
TRBD2,TRBV28,NA,TRBJ2-1,CASKVGSGRRGEQFF,TGTGCCAGCAAGGTGGGGTCCGGGAGGAGGGGCGAGCAGTTCTTC
NA,TRBV29-1,NA,TRBJ1-1,CSVEGWSSPRTEAFF,TGCAGCGTTGAGGGTTGGAGCTCGCCCCGGACTGAAGCTTTCTTT
NA,TRBV19,NA,TRBJ1-5,CASSPGAWTQHF,TGTGCCAGTAGCCCAGGGGCCTGGACCCAGCATTTT
TRBD2,TRBV5-1,NA,TRBJ2-1,CASSVTSGMNEQFF,TGCGCCAGCAGCGTGACTAGCGGGATGAATGAGCAGTTCTTC
TRBD2,TRBV5-1,NA,TRBJ2-7,CASSTWTSGSYEQYF,TGCGCCAGCAGCACGTGGACTAGCGGGAGCTACGAGCAGTACTTC
TRBD1,TRBV18,NA,TRBJ2-1,CASSVQGGVNEQFF,TGTGCCAGCTCAGTACAGGGGGGCGTCAATGAGCAGTTCTTC
NA,TRBV7-2,NA,TRBJ2-7,CASSPPPAYEQYF,TGTGCCAGCAGCCCCCCTCCAGCCTACGAGCAGTACTTC